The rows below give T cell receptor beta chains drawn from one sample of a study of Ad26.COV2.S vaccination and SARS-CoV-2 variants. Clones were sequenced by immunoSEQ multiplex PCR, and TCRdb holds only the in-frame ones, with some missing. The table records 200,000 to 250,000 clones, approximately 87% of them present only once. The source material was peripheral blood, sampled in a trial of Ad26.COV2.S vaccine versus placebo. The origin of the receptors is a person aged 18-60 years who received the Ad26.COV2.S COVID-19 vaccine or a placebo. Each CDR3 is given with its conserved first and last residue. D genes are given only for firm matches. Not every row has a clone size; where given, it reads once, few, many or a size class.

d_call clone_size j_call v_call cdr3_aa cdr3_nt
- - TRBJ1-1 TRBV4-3 CASSQESGMNTEAFF TGCGCCAGCAGCCAAGAGTCCGGTATGAACACTGAAGCTTTCTTT
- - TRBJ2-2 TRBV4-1 CASSQVGSNTGELFF TGCGCCAGCAGCCAAGTCGGCTCCAACACCGGGGAGCTGTTTTTT
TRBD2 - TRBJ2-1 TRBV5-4 CASSLAGISYNEQFF TGTGCCAGCAGCTTAGCGGGGATCTCCTACAATGAGCAGTTCTTC
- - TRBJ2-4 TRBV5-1 CASSLGDLAKNIQYF TGCGCCAGCAGCCTAGGGGACCTAGCCAAAAACATTCAGTACTTC
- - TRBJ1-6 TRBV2 CASRRLNSPLHF TGTGCCAGCAGGAGACTTAATTCACCCCTCCACTTT
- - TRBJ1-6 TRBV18 CASSPESSYNSPLHF TGTGCCAGCTCACCGGAGAGCTCCTATAATTCACCCCTCCACTTT
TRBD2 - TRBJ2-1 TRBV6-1 CASSEGSGRRGEQFF TGTGCCAGCAGTGAAGGTAGCGGGAGGCGGGGTGAGCAGTTCTTC
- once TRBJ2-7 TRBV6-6 CASSYTYEQYF TGTGCCAGCAGTTACACCTACGAGCAGTACTTC
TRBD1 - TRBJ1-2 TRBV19 CASSIVGTAERYGYTF TGTGCCAGTAGTATAGTGGGGACAGCGGAACGCTATGGCTACACCTTC
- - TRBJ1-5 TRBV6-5 CASSYNGYQPQHF TGTGCCAGCAGTTACAACGGCTATCAGCCCCAGCATTTT
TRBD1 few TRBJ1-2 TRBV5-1 CASSLAGTGRYGYTF TGCGCCAGCAGCTTGGCCGGGACAGGGAGGTATGGCTACACCTTC
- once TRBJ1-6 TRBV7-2 CASSLIQNNSPLHF TGTGCCAGCAGCTTAATACAGAATAATTCACCCCTCCACTTT
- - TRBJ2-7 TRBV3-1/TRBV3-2 CASSQVIYEQYF TGTGCCAGCAGCCAAGTTATATACGAGCAGTACTTC
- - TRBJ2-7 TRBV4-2 CASSQEFVGEQYF TGTGCCAGCAGCCAAGAATTTGTAGGGGAGCAGTACTTC
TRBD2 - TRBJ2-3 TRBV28 CASSALSGGDTQYF TGTGCCAGCAGTGCCCTCAGCGGGGGAGATACGCAGTATTTT
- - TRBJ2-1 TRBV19 CASTIGLSEQFF TGTGCCAGTACCATAGGGCTATCTGAGCAGTTCTTC
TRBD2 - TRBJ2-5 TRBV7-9 CASSPSGLAGGAQETQYF TGTGCCAGCAGCCCGAGCGGACTAGCGGGGGGGGCGCAAGAGACCCAGTACTTC
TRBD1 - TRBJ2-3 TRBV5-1 CASSGTGVITDTQYF TGCGCCAGCAGCGGGACAGGGGTCATCACAGATACGCAGTATTTT
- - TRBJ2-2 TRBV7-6 CASSIKAAGTGELFF TGTGCCAGCAGCATAAAGGCCGCTGGGACCGGGGAGCTGTTTTTT
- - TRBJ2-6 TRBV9 CASSVLAAGANVLTF TGTGCCAGCAGCGTACTAGCTGCGGGGGCCAACGTCCTGACTTTC
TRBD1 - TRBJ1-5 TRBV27 CASKRTGDQPQHF TGTGCCAGCAAGAGGACAGGGGATCAGCCCCAGCATTTT
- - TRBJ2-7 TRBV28 CASSLLGPGEQYF TGTGCCAGCAGTTTACTGGGGCCGGGGGAGCAGTACTTC
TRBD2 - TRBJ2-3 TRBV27 CASGPAGGPTDTQYF TGTGCCAGCGGCCCCGCGGGGGGCCCCACAGATACGCAGTATTTT
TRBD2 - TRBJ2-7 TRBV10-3 CAISESFWTSGTYEQYF TGTGCCATCAGTGAGTCGTTTTGGACTAGCGGCACCTACGAGCAGTACTTC
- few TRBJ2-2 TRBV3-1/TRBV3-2 CASSPRDSHFTGELFF TGTGCCAGCAGCCCGCGGGACTCGCACTTCACCGGGGAGCTGTTTTTT
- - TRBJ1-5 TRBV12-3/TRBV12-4 CASTLQGPQHF TGTGCCAGCACCCTGCAGGGGCCCCAGCATTTT
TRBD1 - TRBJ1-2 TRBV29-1 CSVDPGTGGTYGYTF TGCAGCGTTGACCCCGGGACAGGAGGTACCTATGGCTACACCTTC
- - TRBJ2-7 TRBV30 CAWSESYEQYF TGTGCCTGGAGCGAATCCTACGAGCAGTACTTC
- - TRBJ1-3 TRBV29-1 CSVWGSSYSGNTIYF TGCAGCGTGTGGGGCAGCTCCTACTCTGGAAACACCATATATTTT
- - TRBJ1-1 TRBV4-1 CASSQVPRGRGTEAFF TGCGCCAGCAGCCAAGTCCCGAGGGGAAGGGGCACTGAAGCTTTCTTT
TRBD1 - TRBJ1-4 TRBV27 CASSSQYRGAFIEKLFF TGTGCCAGCAGTTCGCAATACAGGGGTGCGTTTATCGAAAAACTGTTTTTT
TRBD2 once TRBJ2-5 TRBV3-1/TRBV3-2 CASSLSGGAETQYF TGTGCCAGCAGCCTTAGCGGGGGGGCAGAGACCCAGTACTTC
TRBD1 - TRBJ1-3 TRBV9 CASSTAGTAGNTIYF TGTGCCAGCAGCACCGCCGGGACAGCTGGAAACACCATATATTTT
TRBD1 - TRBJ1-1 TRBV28 CASSSRQGWTEAFF TGTGCCAGCAGTTCTCGACAGGGATGGACTGAAGCTTTCTTT
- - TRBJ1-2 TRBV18 CASSPDPGYGYTF TGTGCCAGCTCCCCGGACCCGGGGTATGGCTACACCTTC
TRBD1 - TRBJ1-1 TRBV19 CASSLPGQGTSSEAFF TGTGCCAGTAGTCTCCCGGGACAGGGGACCTCTTCTGAAGCTTTCTTT
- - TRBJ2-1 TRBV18 CASSPSGVEQFF TGTGCCAGCTCCCCCTCAGGGGTTGAGCAGTTCTTC
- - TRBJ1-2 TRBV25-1 CASSESRADHYYGYTF TGTGCCAGCAGTGAATCCAGGGCAGACCACTACTATGGCTACACCTTC
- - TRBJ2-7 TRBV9 CASAPYEQYF TGTGCCAGCGCTCCCTACGAGCAGTACTTC
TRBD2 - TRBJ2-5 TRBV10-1 CASSREGQETQYF TGCGCCAGCAGTCGGGAGGGCCAAGAGACCCAGTACTTC
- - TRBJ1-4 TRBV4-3 CASSPLPGDEKLFF TGCGCCAGCAGCCCGCTTCCGGGGGATGAAAAACTGTTTTTT
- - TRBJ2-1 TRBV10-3 CAISVDKNEQFF TGTGCCATCAGTGTGGACAAAAATGAGCAGTTCTTC
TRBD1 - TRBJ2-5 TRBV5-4 CASLDRDRRETQYF TGTGCCAGCCTCGACCGGGACAGAAGAGAGACCCAGTACTTC
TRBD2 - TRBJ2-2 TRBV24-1 CATSDRTSGARNTGELFF TGTGCCACCAGTGACAGGACTAGCGGTGCTAGGAACACCGGGGAGCTGTTTTTT
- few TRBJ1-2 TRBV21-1 CASSKEAGLSYGYTF TGTGCCAGCAGCAAAGAAGCAGGGTTGAGCTATGGCTACACCTTC
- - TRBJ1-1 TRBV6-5 CASRPPQGTNTEAFF TGTGCCAGCAGACCACCACAGGGAACTAACACTGAAGCTTTCTTT
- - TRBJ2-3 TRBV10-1 CASSQGFSSATDTQYF TGCGCCAGCTCGCAGGGGTTCTCCAGCGCCACAGATACGCAGTATTTT
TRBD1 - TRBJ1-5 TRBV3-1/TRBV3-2 CASSSGGKANQPQHF TGTGCCAGCAGCTCAGGGGGGAAGGCGAATCAGCCCCAGCATTTT
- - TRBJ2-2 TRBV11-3 CASSSDREGTGELFF TGTGCCAGCAGCTCCGACAGGGAGGGCACCGGGGAGCTGTTTTTT
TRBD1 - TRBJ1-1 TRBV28 CASSPPDRGYTEAFF TGTGCCAGCAGTCCCCCGGACAGGGGGTACACTGAAGCTTTCTTT
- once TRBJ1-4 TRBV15 CATSRGPLEELFF TGTGCCACCAGCAGGGGGCCCCTGGAGGAACTGTTTTTT
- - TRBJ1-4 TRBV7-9 CASSLGPTNEKLFF TGTGCCAGCAGCTTAGGGCCGACTAATGAAAAACTGTTTTTT
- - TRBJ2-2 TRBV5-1 CASSLDGRWTGELFF TGCGCCAGCAGCTTGGATGGGAGGTGGACCGGGGAGCTGTTTTTT
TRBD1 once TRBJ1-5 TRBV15 CATSRDLFGTGSNQPQHF TGTGCCACCAGCAGAGATCTCTTTGGGACAGGCTCCAATCAGCCCCAGCATTTT
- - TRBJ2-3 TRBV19 CASSKGTDTQYF TGTGCCAGTAGTAAGGGGACAGATACGCAGTATTTT
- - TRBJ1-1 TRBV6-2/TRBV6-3 CASSLRHAPAFF TGTGCCAGCAGCCTACGTCATGCCCCTGCTTTCTTT
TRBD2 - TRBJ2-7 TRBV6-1 CASSEQGGNYEQYF TGTGCCAGCAGTGAACAGGGAGGGAACTACGAGCAGTACTTC
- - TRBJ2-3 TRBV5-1 CASSPVGTDTQYF TGCGCCAGCAGCCCCGTTGGCACAGATACGCAGTATTTT
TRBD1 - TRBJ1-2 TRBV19 CASNPDRGNYGYTF TGTGCCAGTAATCCGGACAGGGGAAACTATGGCTACACCTTC